This is a list of T cell receptor beta chains from one sample in a study of pediatric ulcerative colitis. TCRdb's copy holds only in-frame clones and misses some; the assay was immunoSEQ multiplex PCR. The top ten hold roughly 5.4% of the sample, which has about 64,000 clones, about 80% seen once. The source material was blood. All receptors come from a boy younger than 18 with moderate ulcerative colitis. Each CDR3 is given with its conserved first and last residue. Fields, in order: J gene, V gene, D gene, clone size, CDR3 protein, CDR3 DNA. A D gene is named only where the DNA matches it firmly. Expanded clones are given a class, and other clones once, few, many or no size at all.

>TRBJ1-1|TRBV29-1|.|few
CSVVTKERNGEAFF
TGCAGCGTTGTAACTAAAGAGCGGAATGGTGAAGCTTTCTTT
>TRBJ1-6|TRBV11-2|.|.
CASSQGRDNSPLHF
TGTGCCAGCAGCCAAGGACGGGATAATTCACCCCTCCACTTT
>TRBJ1-2|TRBV15|.|.
CATSTRGGPGYTF
TGTGCCACCAGCACCCGTGGGGGGCCCGGCTACACCTTC
>TRBJ2-5|TRBV25-1|.|.
CASVRAGETQYF
TGTGCCAGCGTCAGGGCAGGAGAGACCCAGTACTTC
>TRBJ1-1|TRBV5-4|TRBD1|.
CASSLATGSGTEAFF
TGTGCCAGCAGCTTGGCGACAGGGTCGGGCACTGAAGCTTTCTTT
>TRBJ1-1|TRBV11-2|.|.
CASSFTQGNTEAFF
TGTGCCAGCAGCTTTACCCAGGGGAACACTGAAGCTTTCTTT
>TRBJ2-1|TRBV10-3|.|.
CAISEGSEGLYNEQFF
TGTGCCATCAGTGAGGGGTCGGAGGGGTTATACAATGAGCAGTTCTTC
>TRBJ1-2|TRBV11-2|.|.
CASSGSGNYGYTF
TGTGCCAGCAGCGGATCAGGGAACTATGGCTACACCTTC
>TRBJ1-4|TRBV11-2|.|.
CASSPGPLPGGKLFF
TGTGCCAGCAGCCCGGGACCTCTACCGGGGGGAAAACTGTTTTTT
>TRBJ1-1|TRBV2|.|.
CASRPTTVNTEAFF
TGTGCCAGCAGGCCGACAACCGTGAACACTGAAGCTTTCTTT
>TRBJ1-4|TRBV6-5|TRBD1|.
CASSYSTGNEKLFF
TGTGCCAGCAGTTATTCGACAGGGAATGAAAAACTGTTTTTT
>TRBJ2-7|TRBV9|.|few
CASSPAGGGGYEQYF
TGTGCCAGCAGCCCCGCCGGGGGAGGAGGCTACGAGCAGTACTTC
>TRBJ2-1|TRBV29-1|.|.
CSVEENSAPGTRYEQFF
TGCAGCGTTGAAGAAAATTCGGCCCCCGGTACAAGATATGAGCAGTTCTTC
>TRBJ1-6|TRBV2|TRBD1|.
CASRRDRAVGSPLHF
TGTGCCAGCAGGCGAGACAGGGCGGTTGGTTCACCCCTCCACTTT
>TRBJ1-4|TRBV10-3|.|.
CAISELGATTNEKLFF
TGTGCCATCAGTGAGTTGGGGGCGACTACTAATGAAAAACTGTTTTTT
>TRBJ1-2|TRBV14|TRBD1|.
CASSQDTGDDYTF
TGTGCCAGCAGCCAAGATACAGGGGATGACTACACCTTC
>TRBJ2-5|TRBV9|TRBD1|.
CASSVGAGGFQETQYF
TGTGCCAGCAGCGTTGGCGCAGGGGGCTTCCAAGAGACCCAGTACTTC